This T cell receptor beta chain is drawn from a study of blood T cell repertoires in COVID-19. V shed 0 bases and J 5 bases; nucleotides not matched to a gene: 6. This CDR3 is built from 15 residues. CDR1 is MNHEY and CDR2 is SVGAGI in the germline V gene. The data were produced by immunoSEQ multiplex PCR, yet TCRdb's version contains in-frame clones alone and is incomplete. In the table there are under 200,000 clones, 82% of which are singletons. Recruits, aged about 18 to 95 years, lived in roughly 22 US areas. This clonotype was sampled from a man aged 45 to 65 who had recovered from COVID-19. The chain uses TRBV6-5 and TRBJ2-7; 8 nucleotides agree with TRBD1. Material: PBMCs or T cells enriched from blood (not recorded which). The CDR3 sequence is CASSYSGQARNEQYF. In nucleotides, the CDR3 is TGTGCCAGCAGTTACTCGGGACAGGCAAGAAACGAGCAGTACTTC.